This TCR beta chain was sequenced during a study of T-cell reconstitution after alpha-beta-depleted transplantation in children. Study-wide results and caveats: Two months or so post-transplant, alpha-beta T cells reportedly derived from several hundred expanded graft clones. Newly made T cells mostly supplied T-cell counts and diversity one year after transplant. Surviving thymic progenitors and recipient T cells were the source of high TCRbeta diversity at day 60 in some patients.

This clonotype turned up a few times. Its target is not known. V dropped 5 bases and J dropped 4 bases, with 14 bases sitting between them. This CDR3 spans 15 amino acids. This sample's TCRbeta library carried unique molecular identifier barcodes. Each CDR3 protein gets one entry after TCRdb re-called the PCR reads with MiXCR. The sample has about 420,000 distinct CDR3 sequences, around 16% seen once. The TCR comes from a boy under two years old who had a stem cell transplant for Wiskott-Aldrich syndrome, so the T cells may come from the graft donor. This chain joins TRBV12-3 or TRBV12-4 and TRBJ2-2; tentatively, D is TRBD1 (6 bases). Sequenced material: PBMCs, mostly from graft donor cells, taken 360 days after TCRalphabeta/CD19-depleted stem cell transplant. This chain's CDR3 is CASSEPGHLTGELFF. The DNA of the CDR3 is TGTGCCAGCAGTGAACCGGGACACCTCACCGGGGAGCTGTTTTTT.